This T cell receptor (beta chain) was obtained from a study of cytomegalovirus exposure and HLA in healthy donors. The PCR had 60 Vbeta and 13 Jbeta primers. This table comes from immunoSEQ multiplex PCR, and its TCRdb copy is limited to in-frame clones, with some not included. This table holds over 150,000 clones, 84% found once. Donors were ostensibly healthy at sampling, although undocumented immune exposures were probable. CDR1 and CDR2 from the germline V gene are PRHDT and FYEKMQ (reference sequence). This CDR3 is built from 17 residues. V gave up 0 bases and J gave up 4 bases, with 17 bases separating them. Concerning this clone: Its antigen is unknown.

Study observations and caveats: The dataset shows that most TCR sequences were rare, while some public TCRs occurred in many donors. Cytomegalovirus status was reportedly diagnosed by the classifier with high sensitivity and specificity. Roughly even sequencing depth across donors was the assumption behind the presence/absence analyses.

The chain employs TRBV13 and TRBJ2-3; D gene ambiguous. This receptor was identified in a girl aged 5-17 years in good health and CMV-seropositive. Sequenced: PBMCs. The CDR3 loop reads CASSLGVTHDSSDTQYF. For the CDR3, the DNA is TGTGCCAGCAGCTTAGGTGTCACTCATGATTCGTCAGATACGCAGTATTTT.